This TCR beta chain is drawn from a study of neurological immune-mediated disorders. This clonotype has ten or more counts. This CDR3 region has 17 residues. Trimming cost V 4 bases and J 5 bases; bases outside gene matches: 15. In germline, CDR1 is SGHKS, CDR2 YYEKEE (reference sequence). TCRdb fed the 5' RACE reads into MiXCR, producing one record per CDR3 protein. The sample consists of 20,000 to 25,000 distinct CDR3 sequences, about 6% of them appearing once. For the sorted libraries, around 1 million CD4+ or CD8+ T cells were used. Sequencing input: CD8+ T cells from blood. This chain joins TRBV5-5 and TRBJ2-3; 8 positions match TRBD2. The TCR was taken from a man aged 18 to 29 in good health. This chain's CDR3 is CASSPLPVGLAVDTQYF. The CDR3 nucleotides read TGTGCCAGCAGCCCATTACCGGTTGGACTAGCAGTAGATACGCAGTATTTT.